This is a list of T cell receptor beta chains from one sample in a study of CD8 T cells in Susac syndrome. TCRdb re-called the immunoSEQ multiplex PCR reads with MiXCR, one entry per CDR3 protein. Of some 200,000 distinct CDR3 sequences in the sample, 95% were seen once. Material for sequencing was CD8+ T cells from PBMCs. The receptors stem from a human donor with Susac syndrome. CDR3s include the opening cysteine and the closing phenylalanine or tryptophan. A D gene is named only where the DNA matches it firmly. Size is stated for part of the rows, as once, few or many counts, or as a class when the clone is expanded.

size,D,J,V,CDR3,DNA
.,.,TRBJ2-7,TRBV30,CAWSVSQAYEQYF,TGTGCCTGGAGCGTCAGCCAGGCCTACGAGCAGTACTTC
.,.,TRBJ2-1,TRBV20-1,CSARSAGYNLYEQFF,TGCAGTGCTAGATCGGCGGGATATAACCTCTATGAGCAGTTCTTC
once,TRBD1,TRBJ2-7,TRBV5-1,CASSLGQGRNEQYF,TGCGCCAGCAGCTTGGGACAGGGAAGGAACGAGCAGTACTTC
.,.,TRBJ2-7,TRBV3-1,CASSPNLGPEQYF,TGTGCCAGCAGCCCCAACCTAGGTCCCGAGCAGTACTTC
once,.,TRBJ1-1,TRBV14,CASSPILVGDTEAFF,TGTGCCAGCAGCCCAATTTTGGTGGGGGACACTGAAGCTTTCTTT
.,.,TRBJ1-2,TRBV30,CAWTDEHDGYTF,TGTGCCTGGACGGACGAGCACGACGGCTACACCTTC
once,.,TRBJ2-5,TRBV20-1,CSARSTSETQYF,TGCAGTGCTAGATCCACGTCTGAGACCCAGTACTTC
.,.,TRBJ2-7,TRBV20-1,CSARSPTGTHYEQYF,TGCAGTGCTAGATCCCCGACCGGGACACACTACGAGCAGTACTTC
.,TRBD1,TRBJ1-1,TRBV14,CASSHRTGGVEEAFF,TGTGCCAGCAGCCACAGGACAGGCGGAGTCGAAGAAGCTTTCTTT
.,TRBD1,TRBJ1-2,TRBV28,CASSLFDREQYGYTF,TGTGCCAGCAGTTTATTTGACAGGGAGCAGTATGGCTACACCTTC
.,TRBD1,TRBJ1-5,TRBV28,CASTPRGRGQPQHF,TGTGCCAGCACGCCGAGGGGGCGCGGTCAGCCCCAGCATTTT
.,.,TRBJ2-5,TRBV6-6,CASVAEETQYF,TGTGCCAGCGTAGCGGAAGAGACCCAGTACTTC
.,.,TRBJ2-7,TRBV29-1,CSVEGNGSSYF,TGCAGCGTTGAAGGGAACGGGAGTTCGTACTTC
.,.,TRBJ1-1,TRBV29-1,CSVEDGRTEAFF,TGCAGCGTTGAAGACGGAAGAACTGAAGCTTTCTTT
.,TRBD1,TRBJ1-4,TRBV7-8,CASSIGQGERELFF,TGTGCCAGCAGCATAGGACAGGGAGAACGCGAACTGTTTTTT
once,TRBD1,TRBJ2-2,TRBV7-9,CAGSGTGSTGELFF,TGTGCCGGATCCGGGACAGGGTCCACCGGGGAGCTGTTTTTT
.,TRBD1,TRBJ1-1,TRBV9,CASSASGGEAFF,TGTGCCAGCAGCGCCTCAGGGGGAGAAGCTTTCTTT
.,TRBD1,TRBJ1-2,TRBV6-5,CASTYLGQGFGYTF,TGTGCCAGCACTTACTTGGGACAGGGCTTCGGCTACACCTTC
.,.,TRBJ1-6,TRBV5-4,CASSLEGVHSPLHF,TGTGCCAGCAGCTTGGAGGGGGTCCATTCACCCCTCCACTTT
.,TRBD2,TRBJ2-1,TRBV13,CASSSGLAGINEQFF,TGTGCCAGCAGCTCGGGACTAGCGGGAATCAATGAGCAGTTCTTC
.,TRBD1,TRBJ1-2,TRBV7-9,CASSLAPGQGETVGYTF,TGTGCCAGCAGCTTAGCGCCGGGACAGGGGGAAACCGTTGGCTACACCTTC
.,TRBD2,TRBJ2-1,TRBV29-1,CSVGGGRAGVYNEQFF,TGCAGCGTAGGGGGAGGGAGAGCGGGGGTATACAATGAGCAGTTCTTC
.,.,TRBJ1-6,TRBV7-2,CASSLAGDDSPLHF,TGTGCCAGCAGCTTAGCAGGGGATGATTCACCCCTCCACTTT
.,.,TRBJ2-4,TRBV6-5,CASSYEGSIQYF,TGTGCCAGCAGTTACGAGGGCAGCATTCAGTACTTC
.,.,TRBJ2-7,TRBV20-1,CSARPSVVSYEQYF,TGCAGTGCTAGGCCTTCGGTGGTCTCCTACGAGCAGTACTTC
.,.,TRBJ2-2,TRBV9,CASSPHTGELFF,TGTGCCAGCAGCCCTCACACCGGGGAGCTGTTTTTT
.,TRBD2,TRBJ2-5,TRBV10-1,CASIIAGTLQGETQYF,TGCGCCAGCATAATAGCGGGGACTCTGCAAGGGGAGACCCAGTACTTC
.,.,TRBJ2-5,TRBV13,CASIASTSKETQYF,TGTGCCAGCATCGCTTCAACTAGCAAAGAGACCCAGTACTTC
.,.,TRBJ2-4,TRBV4-2,CASSQDPPGSIQYF,TGTGCCAGCAGCCAAGATCCCCCAGGGTCGATTCAGTACTTC
.,TRBD1,TRBJ1-4,TRBV12-3/TRBV12-4,CASSLGDRANEKLFF,TGTGCCAGCAGTTTAGGGGACAGGGCAAATGAAAAACTGTTTTTT
.,.,TRBJ1-5,TRBV5-4,CASSLDGIGQPQHF,TGTGCCAGCAGCTTGGACGGGATAGGGCAGCCCCAGCATTTT
.,.,TRBJ2-7,TRBV29-1,CSVEDRRTPSSYEQYF,TGCAGCGTTGAAGATCGAAGGACACCCAGCTCCTACGAGCAGTACTTC
.,.,TRBJ1-4,TRBV11-2,CASSTPFRAGDEKLFF,TGTGCCAGCAGCACCCCCTTTCGGGCCGGAGATGAAAAACTGTTTTTT
.,.,TRBJ1-5,TRBV30,CAWSVVSNQPQHF,TGTGCCTGGAGTGTCGTTAGCAATCAGCCCCAGCATTTT
.,TRBD1,TRBJ1-2,TRBV12-3/TRBV12-4,CASRDRGSNYGYTF,TGTGCCAGCAGGGACAGGGGATCTAACTATGGCTACACCTTC
.,TRBD2,TRBJ2-1,TRBV9,CASSLAGRYNEQFF,TGTGCCAGCAGCTTAGCGGGACGCTACAATGAGCAGTTCTTC
.,.,TRBJ2-1,TRBV15,CATSSRLDSSSYNEQFF,TGTGCCACCAGCTCACGGTTAGACTCGAGCTCCTACAATGAGCAGTTCTTC
.,.,TRBJ2-5,TRBV3-1,CASSQIQGVQETQYF,TGTGCCAGCAGCCAAATACAGGGTGTCCAAGAGACCCAGTACTTC
.,.,TRBJ2-3,TRBV9,CASSVGETVVTDTQYF,TGTGCCAGCAGCGTCGGAGAAACGGTTGTTACAGATACGCAGTATTTT
.,.,TRBJ1-1,TRBV3-1,CASSPRGTPNTEAFF,TGTGCCAGCAGCCCACGTGGGACGCCGAACACTGAAGCTTTCTTT
.,.,TRBJ2-2,TRBV5-4,CASSFGGLTENTGELFF,TGTGCCAGCAGCTTCGGTGGCCTAACCGAGAACACCGGGGAGCTGTTTTTT
.,TRBD2,TRBJ2-5,TRBV13,CASSSGLAGGETQYF,TGTGCCAGCAGCTCCGGACTAGCGGGGGGGGAGACCCAGTACTTC
.,.,TRBJ2-1,TRBV9,CASSVDGNEQFF,TGTGCCAGCAGCGTAGACGGCAATGAGCAGTTCTTC
once,TRBD1,TRBJ1-1,TRBV19,CASKQQGSLGAFF,TGTGCCAGTAAACAACAGGGGAGCCTCGGAGCTTTCTTT
.,.,TRBJ2-2,TRBV19,CASSIGENTGELFF,TGTGCCAGTAGTATAGGAGAAAACACCGGGGAGCTGTTTTTT
.,.,TRBJ1-2,TRBV9,CASSPTGSWDSNYGYTF,TGTGCCAGCAGCCCTACGGGGAGTTGGGATTCTAACTATGGCTACACCTTC
.,.,TRBJ1-1,TRBV2,CASIDGEGYTEAFF,TGTGCCAGCATCGACGGGGAGGGGTACACTGAAGCTTTCTTT
.,.,TRBJ2-1,TRBV11-2,CASSSDWVGDEQFF,TGTGCCAGCAGCTCAGACTGGGTCGGGGATGAGCAGTTCTTC
.,TRBD1,TRBJ1-2,TRBV13,CASSLGGQKSYGYTF,TGTGCCAGCAGCTTAGGGGGACAGAAGTCCTATGGCTACACCTTC
.,TRBD1,TRBJ1-5,TRBV19,CASSPGTGWGNQPQHF,TGTGCCAGTAGTCCCGGGACAGGCTGGGGCAATCAGCCCCAGCATTTT
.,.,TRBJ2-7,TRBV4-1,CASSQVQGTYEQYF,TGCGCCAGCAGCCAAGTACAGGGTACCTACGAGCAGTACTTC
.,.,TRBJ2-2,TRBV2,CASNNPGSGELFF,TGTGCCAGCAACAACCCCGGTTCCGGGGAGCTGTTTTTT
once,.,TRBJ2-7,TRBV10-3,CAISERYEQYF,TGTGCCATCAGTGAGAGGTACGAGCAGTACTTC
.,.,TRBJ2-2,TRBV12-3/TRBV12-4,CASSLISGELFF,TGTGCCAGCAGTTTAATTTCCGGGGAGCTGTTTTTT
.,TRBD1,TRBJ2-7,TRBV9,CASSGTGTGFNEQYF,TGTGCCAGCAGCGGGACCGGGACAGGGTTCAACGAGCAGTACTTC